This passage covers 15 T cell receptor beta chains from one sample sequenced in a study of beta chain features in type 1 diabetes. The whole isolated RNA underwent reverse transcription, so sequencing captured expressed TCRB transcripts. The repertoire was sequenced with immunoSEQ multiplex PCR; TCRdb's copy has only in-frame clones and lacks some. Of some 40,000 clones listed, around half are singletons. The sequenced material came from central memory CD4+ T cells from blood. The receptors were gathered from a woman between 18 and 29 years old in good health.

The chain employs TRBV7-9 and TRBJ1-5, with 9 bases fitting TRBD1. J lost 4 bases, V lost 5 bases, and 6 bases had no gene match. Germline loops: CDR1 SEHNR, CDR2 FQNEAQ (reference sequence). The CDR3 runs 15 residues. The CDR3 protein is CASSQPGQGNQPQHF. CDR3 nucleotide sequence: TGTGCCAGCAGCCAACCGGGACAGGGTAATCAGCCCCAGCATTTT.

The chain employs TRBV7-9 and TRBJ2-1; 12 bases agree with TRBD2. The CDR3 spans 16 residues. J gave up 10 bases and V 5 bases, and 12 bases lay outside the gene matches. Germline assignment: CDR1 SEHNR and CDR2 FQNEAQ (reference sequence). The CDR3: CASSPGPSGRANEQFF. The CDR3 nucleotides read TGTGCCAGCAGCCCAGGCCCTAGCGGGAGGGCCAACGAGCAGTTCTTC.

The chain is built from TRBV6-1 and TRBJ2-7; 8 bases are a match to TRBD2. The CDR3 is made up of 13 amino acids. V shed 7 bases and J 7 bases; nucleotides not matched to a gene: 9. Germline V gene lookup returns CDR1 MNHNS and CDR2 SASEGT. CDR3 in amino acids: CASMIAGLGEQYF. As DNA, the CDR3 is TGTGCCAGCATGATAGCGGGACTGGGGGAGCAGTACTTC.

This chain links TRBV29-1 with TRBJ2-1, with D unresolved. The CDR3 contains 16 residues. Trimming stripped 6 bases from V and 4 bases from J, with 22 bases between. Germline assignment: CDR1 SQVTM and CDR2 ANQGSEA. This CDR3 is CSVKPQIGWSYNEQFF. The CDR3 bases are TGCAGCGTAAAACCCCAAATCGGGTGGTCTTACAATGAGCAGTTCTTC.

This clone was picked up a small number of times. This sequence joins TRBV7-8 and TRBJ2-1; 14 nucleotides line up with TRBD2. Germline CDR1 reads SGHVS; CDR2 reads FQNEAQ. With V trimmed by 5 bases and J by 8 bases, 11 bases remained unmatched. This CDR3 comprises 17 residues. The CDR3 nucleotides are TGTGCCAGCAGCGCCGGGACTAGCGGGAGAGGTCTAGATGAGCAGTTCTTC. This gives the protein CASSAGTSGRGLDEQFF.

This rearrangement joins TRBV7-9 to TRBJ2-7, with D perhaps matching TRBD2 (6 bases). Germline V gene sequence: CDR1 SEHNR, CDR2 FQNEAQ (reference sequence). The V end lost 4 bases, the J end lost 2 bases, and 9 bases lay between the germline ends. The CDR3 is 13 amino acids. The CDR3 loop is CASSYGGAYEQYF. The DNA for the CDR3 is TGTGCCAGCAGCTACGGAGGGGCCTACGAGCAGTACTTC.

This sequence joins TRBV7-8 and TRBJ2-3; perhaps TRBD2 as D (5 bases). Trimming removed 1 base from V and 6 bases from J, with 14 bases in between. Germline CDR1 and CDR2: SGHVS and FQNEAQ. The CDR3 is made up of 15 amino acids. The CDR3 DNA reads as TGTGCCAGCAGCTTAGTCTGGGCTAGCCAGGATACGCAGTATTTT. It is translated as CASSLVWASQDTQYF.

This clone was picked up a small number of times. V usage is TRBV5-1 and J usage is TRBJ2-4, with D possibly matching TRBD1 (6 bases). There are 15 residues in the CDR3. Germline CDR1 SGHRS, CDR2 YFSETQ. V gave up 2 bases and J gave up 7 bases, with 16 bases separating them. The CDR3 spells CASSFSGSGENIQYF. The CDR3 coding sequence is TGCGCCAGCAGCTTTTCTGGGTCAGGGGAGAACATTCAGTACTTC.

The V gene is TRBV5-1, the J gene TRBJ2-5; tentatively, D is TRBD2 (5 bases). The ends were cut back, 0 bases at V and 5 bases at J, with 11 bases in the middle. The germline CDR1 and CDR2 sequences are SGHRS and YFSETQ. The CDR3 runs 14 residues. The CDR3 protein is CASSLGGSEETQYF. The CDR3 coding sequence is TGCGCCAGCAGCTTGGGCGGTAGCGAGGAGACCCAGTACTTC.

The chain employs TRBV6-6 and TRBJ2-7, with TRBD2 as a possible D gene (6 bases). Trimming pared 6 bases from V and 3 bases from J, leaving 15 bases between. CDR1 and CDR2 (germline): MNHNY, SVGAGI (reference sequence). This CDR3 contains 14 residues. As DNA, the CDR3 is TGTGCCAGCAGCCCGGAGAGGGGAGGCTACGAGCAGTACTTC. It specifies CASSPERGGYEQYF.

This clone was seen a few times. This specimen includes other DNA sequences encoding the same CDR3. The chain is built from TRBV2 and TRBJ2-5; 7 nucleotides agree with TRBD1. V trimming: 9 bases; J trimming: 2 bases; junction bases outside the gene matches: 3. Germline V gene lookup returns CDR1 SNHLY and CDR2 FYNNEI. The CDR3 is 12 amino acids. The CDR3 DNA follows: TGTGCCAGTACAGGGGTTCAAGAGACCCAGTACTTC. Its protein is CASTGVQETQYF.

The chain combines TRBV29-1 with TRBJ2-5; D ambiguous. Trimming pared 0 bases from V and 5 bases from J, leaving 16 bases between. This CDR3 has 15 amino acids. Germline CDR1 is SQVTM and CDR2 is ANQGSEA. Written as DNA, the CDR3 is TGCAGCGTTGAAGATATGGTGGGTGGCAGGGAGACCCAGTACTTC. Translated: CSVEDMVGGRETQYF.

CDR3 nucleotide sequence: TGTGCCAGCAGTGATCAGGGGCCCCAGAGCAATCAGCCCCAGCATTTT. This sequence encodes CASSDQGPQSNQPQHF. The chain links TRBV27 to TRBJ1-5, with a tentative D call TRBD1 (6 bases). V was clipped by 5 bases and J by 1 base, with 15 bases between them. The CDR3 spans 16 residues. Looked up from germline, CDR1 is MNHEY and CDR2 is SMNVEV (reference sequence).

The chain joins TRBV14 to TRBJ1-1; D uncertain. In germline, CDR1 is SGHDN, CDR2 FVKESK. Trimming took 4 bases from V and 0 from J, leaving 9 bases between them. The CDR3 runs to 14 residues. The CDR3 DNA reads TGTGCCAGCAGCCCTAACAGACTGAACACTGAAGCTTTCTTT. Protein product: CASSPNRLNTEAFF.

CDR3 amino acids: CASSLSVNYGYTF. CDR3 sequence (DNA): TGTGCCAGCAGCTTATCAGTTAACTATGGCTACACCTTC. The chain carries TRBV11-1 and TRBJ1-2; no reliable D call. The V gene lost 2 bases and the J gene lost 1 base, with 5 bases spanning the gap. The germline V gene encodes CDR1 SGHAT and CDR2 FQDESV (reference sequence). The CDR3 spans 13 residues.